The TCR beta chain described here comes from a study of shared clonotypes between healthy human individuals. Points from the study as a whole: The sampled material consisted only of blood, and tissue repertoires are likely to differ. The sharing of about 5% of naive CD4 clonotypes was seen across a handful of donors. Sequencing depth was a factor that was expected to affect clonotype sharing among donors.

As concerns this clone: As yet, its antigen is unknown.

The assay was carried out at the deep level. TCRdb's table, derived via immunoSEQ multiplex PCR, lists solely in-frame clones and lacks some. The sample shows around 1,100,000 clones, roughly 80% of them seen only once. V was cut by 2 bases and J by 1 base, with 6 bases left in between. The CDR3 loop spans 14 amino acids. Germline lookup yields CDR1 SGHTA and CDR2 FQGNSA. This sequence was found in a man between 18 and 29 years old in good health. Some clones in this sample may be carry-over from other donors' samples. The sequencing input was memory CD4+ T cells from PBMCs. Subset: CD45RA-negative fraction. The genes are TRBV7-2 and TRBJ2-1; unclear D gene. DNA of the CDR3: TGTGCCAGCAGCTTAACTGCGTCCTACAATGAGCAGTTCTTC. Protein: CASSLTASYNEQFF.